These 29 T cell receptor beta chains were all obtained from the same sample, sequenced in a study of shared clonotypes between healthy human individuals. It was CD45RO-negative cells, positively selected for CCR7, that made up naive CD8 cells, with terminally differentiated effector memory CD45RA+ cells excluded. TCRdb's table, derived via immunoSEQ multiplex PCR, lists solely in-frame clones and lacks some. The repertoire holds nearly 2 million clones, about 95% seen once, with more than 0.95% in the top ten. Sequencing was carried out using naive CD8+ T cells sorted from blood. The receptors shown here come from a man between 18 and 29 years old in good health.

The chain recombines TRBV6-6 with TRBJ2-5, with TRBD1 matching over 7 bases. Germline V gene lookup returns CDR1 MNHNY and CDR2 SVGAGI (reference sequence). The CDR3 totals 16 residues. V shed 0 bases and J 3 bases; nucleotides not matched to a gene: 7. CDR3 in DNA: TGTGCCAGCAGTTACTCCAGGGGGTTGGTCGAAGAGACCCAGTACTTC. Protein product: CASSYSRGLVEETQYF.

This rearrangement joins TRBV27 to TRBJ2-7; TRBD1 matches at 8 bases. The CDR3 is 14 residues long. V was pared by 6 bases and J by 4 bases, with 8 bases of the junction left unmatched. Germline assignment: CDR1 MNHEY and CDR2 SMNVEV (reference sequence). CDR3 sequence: CASSPTGVEYEQYF. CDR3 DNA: TGTGCCAGCAGCCCGACAGGGGTGGAGTACGAGCAGTACTTC.

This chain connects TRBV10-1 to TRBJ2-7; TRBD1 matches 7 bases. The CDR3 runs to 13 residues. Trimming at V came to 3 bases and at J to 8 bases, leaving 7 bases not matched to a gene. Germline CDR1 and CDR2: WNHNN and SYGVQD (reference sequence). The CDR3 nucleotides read TGCGCCAGCAGTGAACCCGGGACAGACAAGCAGTACTTC. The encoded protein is CASSEPGTDKQYF.

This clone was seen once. Here the CDR3 DNA reads TGCGCCAGCAGCCAAGTCCAGGGGCTCTCTGATGGCTACACCTTC. This encodes CASSQVQGLSDGYTF. This sequence joins TRBV4-3 and TRBJ1-2; TRBD1 is a possible D gene (6 bases). Trimming cost V 1 base and J 6 bases, with 15 bases left between them. Germline V gene lookup returns CDR1 LGHNA and CDR2 YSLEER. CDR3 length: 15 amino acids.

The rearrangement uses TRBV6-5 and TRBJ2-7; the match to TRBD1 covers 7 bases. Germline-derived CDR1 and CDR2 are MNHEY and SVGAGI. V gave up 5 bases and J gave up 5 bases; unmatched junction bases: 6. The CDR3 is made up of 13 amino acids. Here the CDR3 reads CASSPDRVHEQYF. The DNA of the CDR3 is TGTGCCAGCAGTCCCGACAGGGTCCACGAGCAGTACTTC.

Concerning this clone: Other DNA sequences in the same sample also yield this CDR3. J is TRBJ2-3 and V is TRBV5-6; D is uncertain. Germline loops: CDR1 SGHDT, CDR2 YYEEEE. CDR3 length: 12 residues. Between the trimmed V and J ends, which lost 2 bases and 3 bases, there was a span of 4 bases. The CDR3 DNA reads TGTGCCAGCAGCTTTGGAACAGATACGCAGTATTTT. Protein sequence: CASSFGTDTQYF.

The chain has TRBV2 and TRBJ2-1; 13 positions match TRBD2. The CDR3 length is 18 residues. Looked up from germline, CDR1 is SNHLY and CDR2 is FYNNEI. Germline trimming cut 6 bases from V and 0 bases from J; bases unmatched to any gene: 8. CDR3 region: CASRTLTSGGSSYNEQFF. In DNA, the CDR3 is TGTGCCAGCAGGACCCTGACTAGCGGGGGGAGCTCCTACAATGAGCAGTTCTTC.

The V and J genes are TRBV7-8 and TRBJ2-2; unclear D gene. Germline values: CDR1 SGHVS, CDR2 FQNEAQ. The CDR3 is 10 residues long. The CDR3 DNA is TGTGCAGTGGCCACCGGGGAGCTGTTTTTT. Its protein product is CAVATGELFF.

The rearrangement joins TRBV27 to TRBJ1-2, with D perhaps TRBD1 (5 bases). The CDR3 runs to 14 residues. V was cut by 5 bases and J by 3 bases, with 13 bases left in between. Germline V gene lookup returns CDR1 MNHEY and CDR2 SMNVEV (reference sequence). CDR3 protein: CASSPERQYYGYTF. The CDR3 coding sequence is TGTGCCAGCAGTCCGGAAAGACAGTACTATGGCTACACCTTC.

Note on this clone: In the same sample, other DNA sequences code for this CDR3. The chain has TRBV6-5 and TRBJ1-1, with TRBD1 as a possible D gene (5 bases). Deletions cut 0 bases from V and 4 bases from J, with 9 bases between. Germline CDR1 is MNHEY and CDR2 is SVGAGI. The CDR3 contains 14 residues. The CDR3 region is CASSYSEGFTEAFF. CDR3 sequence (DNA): TGTGCCAGCAGTTACTCGGAGGGGTTCACTGAAGCTTTCTTT.

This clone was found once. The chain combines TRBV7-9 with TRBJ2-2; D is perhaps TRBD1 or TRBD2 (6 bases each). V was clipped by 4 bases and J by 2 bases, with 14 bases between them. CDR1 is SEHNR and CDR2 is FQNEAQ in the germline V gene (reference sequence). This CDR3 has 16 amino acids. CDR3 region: CASSSVAGQNTGELFF. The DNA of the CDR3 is TGTGCCAGCAGCTCCGTCGCGGGACAAAACACCGGGGAGCTGTTTTTT.

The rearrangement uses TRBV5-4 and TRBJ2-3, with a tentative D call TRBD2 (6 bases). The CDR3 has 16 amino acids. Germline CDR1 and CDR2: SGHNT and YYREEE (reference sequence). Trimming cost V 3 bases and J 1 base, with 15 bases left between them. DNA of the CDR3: TGTGCCAGCAGCTCCCTGGGGGAGGCAGGCACAGATACGCAGTATTTT. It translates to CASSSLGEAGTDTQYF.

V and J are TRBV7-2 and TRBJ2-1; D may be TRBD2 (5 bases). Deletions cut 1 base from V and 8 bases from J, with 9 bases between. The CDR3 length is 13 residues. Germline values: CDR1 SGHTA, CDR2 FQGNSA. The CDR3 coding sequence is TGTGCCAGCAGCTTAGTACTGAGGGATGAGCAGTTCTTC. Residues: CASSLVLRDEQFF. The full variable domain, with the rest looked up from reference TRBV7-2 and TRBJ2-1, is GAGVSQSPSNKVTEKGKDVELRCDPISGHTALYWYRQSLGQGLEFLIYFQGNSAPDKSGLPSDRFSAERTGGSVSTLTIQRTQQEDSAVYLCASSLVLRDEQFFGPGTRLTVL.

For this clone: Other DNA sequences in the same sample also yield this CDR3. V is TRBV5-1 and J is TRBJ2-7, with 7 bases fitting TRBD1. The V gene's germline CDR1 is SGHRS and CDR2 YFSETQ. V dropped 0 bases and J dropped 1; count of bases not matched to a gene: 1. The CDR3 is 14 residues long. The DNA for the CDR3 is TGCGCCAGCAGCTTGGGACAGGGATCCTACGAGCAGTACTTC. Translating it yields CASSLGQGSYEQYF.

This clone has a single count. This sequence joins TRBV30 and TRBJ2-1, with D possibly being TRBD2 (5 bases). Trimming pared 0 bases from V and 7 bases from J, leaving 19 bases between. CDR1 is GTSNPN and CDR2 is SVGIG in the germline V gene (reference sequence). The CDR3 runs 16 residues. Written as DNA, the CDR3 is TGTGCCTGGAGTGTAAACGATGAAGAGACTATAAATGAGCAGTTCTTC. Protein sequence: CAWSVNDEETINEQFF.

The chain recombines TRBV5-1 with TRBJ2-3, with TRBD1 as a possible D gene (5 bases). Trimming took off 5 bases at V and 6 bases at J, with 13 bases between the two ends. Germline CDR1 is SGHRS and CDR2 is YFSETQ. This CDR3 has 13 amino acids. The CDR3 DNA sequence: TGCGCCAGCAGTTATGAGGCAGGGGATACGCAGTATTTT. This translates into CASSYEAGDTQYF.

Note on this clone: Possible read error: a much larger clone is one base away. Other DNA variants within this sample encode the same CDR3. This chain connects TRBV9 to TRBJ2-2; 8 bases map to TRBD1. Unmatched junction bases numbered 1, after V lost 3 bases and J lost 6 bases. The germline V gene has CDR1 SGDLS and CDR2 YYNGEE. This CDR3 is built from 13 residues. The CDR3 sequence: CASSAQGAGELFF. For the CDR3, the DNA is TGTGCCAGCAGCGCACAGGGGGCCGGGGAGCTGTTTTTT.

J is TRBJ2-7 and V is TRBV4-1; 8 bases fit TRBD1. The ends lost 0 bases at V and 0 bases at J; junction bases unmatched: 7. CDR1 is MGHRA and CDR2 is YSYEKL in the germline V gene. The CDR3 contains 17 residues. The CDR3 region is CASSQDSDRALSYEQYF. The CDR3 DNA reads TGCGCCAGCAGCCAAGATTCGGACAGGGCCCTCTCCTACGAGCAGTACTTC.

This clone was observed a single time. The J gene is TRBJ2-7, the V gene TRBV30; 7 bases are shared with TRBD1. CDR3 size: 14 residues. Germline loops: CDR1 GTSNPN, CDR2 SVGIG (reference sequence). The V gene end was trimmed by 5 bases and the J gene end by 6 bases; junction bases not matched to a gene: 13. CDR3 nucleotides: TGTGCCTGGGGTTTAGGGACAGTGGACGGCGAGCAGTACTTC. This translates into CAWGLGTVDGEQYF.

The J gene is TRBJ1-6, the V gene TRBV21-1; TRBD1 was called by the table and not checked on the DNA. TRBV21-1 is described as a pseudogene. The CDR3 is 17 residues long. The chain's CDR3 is CASSFTGYRAYNSPLHF. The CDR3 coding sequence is TGTGCCAGCAGCTTCACAGGGTATCGTGCCTATAATTCACCCCTCCACTTT.

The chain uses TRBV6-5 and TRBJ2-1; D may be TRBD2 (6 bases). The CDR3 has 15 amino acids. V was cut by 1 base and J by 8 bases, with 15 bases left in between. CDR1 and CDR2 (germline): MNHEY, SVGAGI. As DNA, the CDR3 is TGTGCCAGCAGTTACTTCTCAGGGACTGTTCATGAGCAGTTCTTC. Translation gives CASSYFSGTVHEQFF.

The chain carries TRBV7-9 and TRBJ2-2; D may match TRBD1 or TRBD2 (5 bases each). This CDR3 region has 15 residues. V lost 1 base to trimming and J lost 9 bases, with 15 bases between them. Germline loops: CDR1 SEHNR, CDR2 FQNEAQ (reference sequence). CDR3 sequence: CASSLEGSRDRELFF. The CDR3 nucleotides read TGTGCCAGCAGCTTAGAAGGCAGCAGGGACCGGGAGCTGTTTTTT. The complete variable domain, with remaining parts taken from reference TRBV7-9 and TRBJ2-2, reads DTGVSQNPRHKITKRGQNVTFRCDPISEHNRLYWYRQTLGQGPEFLTYFQNEAQLEKSRLLSDRFSAERPKGSFSTLEIQRTEQGDSAMYLCASSLEGSRDRELFFGEGSRLTVL.

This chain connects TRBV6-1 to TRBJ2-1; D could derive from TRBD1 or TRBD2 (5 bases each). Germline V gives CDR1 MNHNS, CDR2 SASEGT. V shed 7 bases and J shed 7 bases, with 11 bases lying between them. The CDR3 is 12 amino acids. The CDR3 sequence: CASKRGANEQFF. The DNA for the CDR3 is TGTGCCAGCAAGAGAGGGGCTAATGAGCAGTTCTTC.

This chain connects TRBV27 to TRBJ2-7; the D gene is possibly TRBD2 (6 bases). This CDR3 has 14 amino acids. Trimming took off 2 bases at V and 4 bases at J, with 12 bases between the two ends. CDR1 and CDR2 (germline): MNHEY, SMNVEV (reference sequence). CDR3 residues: CASSLNPSVYEQYF. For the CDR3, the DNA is TGTGCCAGCAGTTTAAACCCTAGCGTGTACGAGCAGTACTTC.

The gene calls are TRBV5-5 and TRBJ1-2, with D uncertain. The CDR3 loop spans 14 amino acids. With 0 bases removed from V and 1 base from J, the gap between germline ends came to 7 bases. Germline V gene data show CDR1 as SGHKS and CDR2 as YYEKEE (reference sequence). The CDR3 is CASSLEQNNYGYTF. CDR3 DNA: TGTGCCAGCAGCTTGGAACAGAATAACTATGGCTACACCTTC.

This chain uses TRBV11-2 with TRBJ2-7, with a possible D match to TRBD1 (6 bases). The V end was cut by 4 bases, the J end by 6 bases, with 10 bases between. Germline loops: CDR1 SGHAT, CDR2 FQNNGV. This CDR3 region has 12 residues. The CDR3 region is CASSSQGFEQYF. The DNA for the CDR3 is TGTGCCAGCAGCTCCCAGGGGTTCGAGCAGTACTTC. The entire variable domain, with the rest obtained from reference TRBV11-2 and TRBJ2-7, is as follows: EAGVAQSPRYKIIEKRQSVAFWCNPISGHATLYWYQQILGQGPKLLIQFQNNGVVDDSQLPKDRFSAERLKGVDSTLKIQPAKLEDSAVYLCASSSQGFEQYFGPGTRLTVT.

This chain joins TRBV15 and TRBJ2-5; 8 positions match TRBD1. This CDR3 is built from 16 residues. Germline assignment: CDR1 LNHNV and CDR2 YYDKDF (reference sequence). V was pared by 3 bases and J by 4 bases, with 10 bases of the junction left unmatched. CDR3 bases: TGTGCCACCAGCAGTGATGCCTCGACAGGGGCAGAGACCCAGTACTTC. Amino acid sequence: CATSSDASTGAETQYF.

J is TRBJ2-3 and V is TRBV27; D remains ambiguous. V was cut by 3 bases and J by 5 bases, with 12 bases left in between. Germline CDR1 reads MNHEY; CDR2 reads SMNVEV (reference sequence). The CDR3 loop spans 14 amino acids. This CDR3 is CASSFGQALDTQYF. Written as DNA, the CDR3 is TGTGCCAGCAGTTTCGGGCAGGCCTTAGATACGCAGTATTTT.

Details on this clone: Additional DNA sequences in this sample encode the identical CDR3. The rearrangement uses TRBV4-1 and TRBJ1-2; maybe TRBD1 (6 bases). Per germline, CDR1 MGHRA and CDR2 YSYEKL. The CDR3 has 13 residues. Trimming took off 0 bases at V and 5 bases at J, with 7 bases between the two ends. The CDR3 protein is CASSQEQGYGYTF. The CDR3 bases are TGCGCCAGCAGCCAAGAGCAGGGGTATGGCTACACCTTC.